This T cell receptor (beta chain) is from a study of beta chain features in type 1 diabetes. Whole-study context: Patients shared similar age, gender and cell yields with healthy donors. Researchers looked at some 99 million sorted cells across all samples. Study conclusions and caveats: For Type 1 diabetes patients, all four CD4+ subsets carried TCRB CDR3s that were moderately but significantly shorter. More deletions and fewer insertions at VDJ junctions were seen in type 1 diabetes patients.

The authors reverse transcribed all of the isolated RNA, so sequencing captured expressed TCRB transcripts. TCRdb's copy holds only in-frame clones and misses some; the assay was immunoSEQ multiplex PCR. The sample consists of about 320,000 clones, about 14% of them appearing once. The CDR3 sequence is 15 residues long. Trimming cost V 2 bases and J 4 bases, with 15 bases left between them. Germline V lookup: CDR1 ENHRY, CDR2 SYGVKD. This clone was counted only a few times. The antigen remains undetermined. The sequence was obtained from a man aged 30 to 45 in good health. The sample taken for sequencing was central memory CD4+ T cells from blood. This chain uses TRBV10-3 with TRBJ2-7; no firm D call. Written as DNA, the CDR3 is TGTGCCATCAGTGAGAGCCTCCGGGTAGTTTACGAGCAGTACGTC. It codes for CAISESLRVVYEQYV.